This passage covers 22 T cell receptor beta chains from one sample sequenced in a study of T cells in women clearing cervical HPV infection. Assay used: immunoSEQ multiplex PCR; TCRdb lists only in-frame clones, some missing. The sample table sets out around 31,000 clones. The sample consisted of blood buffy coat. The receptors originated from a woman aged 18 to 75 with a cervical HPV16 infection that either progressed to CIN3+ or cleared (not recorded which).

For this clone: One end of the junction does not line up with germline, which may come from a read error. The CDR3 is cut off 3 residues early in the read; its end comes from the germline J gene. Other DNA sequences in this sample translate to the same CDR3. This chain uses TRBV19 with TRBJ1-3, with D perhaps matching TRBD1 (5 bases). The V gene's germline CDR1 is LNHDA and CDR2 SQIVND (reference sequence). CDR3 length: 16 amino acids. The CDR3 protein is CASSIRGKHSGNTIYF. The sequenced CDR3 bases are TGTGCCAGTAGTATCCGGGGGAAGCACTCTGGAAACACT.

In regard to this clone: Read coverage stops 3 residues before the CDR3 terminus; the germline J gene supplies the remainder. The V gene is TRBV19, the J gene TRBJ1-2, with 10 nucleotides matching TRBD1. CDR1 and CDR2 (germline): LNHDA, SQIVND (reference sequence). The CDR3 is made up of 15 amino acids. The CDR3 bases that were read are TGTGCCAGTAGTATTGGAGGACAGGGGGGCCGGGGC. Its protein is CASSIGGQGGRG. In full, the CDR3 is CASSIGGQGGRGYTF.

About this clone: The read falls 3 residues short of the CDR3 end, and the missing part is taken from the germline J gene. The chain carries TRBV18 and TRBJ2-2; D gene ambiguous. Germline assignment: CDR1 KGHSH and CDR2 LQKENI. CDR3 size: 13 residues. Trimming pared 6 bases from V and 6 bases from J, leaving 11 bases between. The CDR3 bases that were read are TGTGCCAGCTCCCCCCTCCAGGCCGGGGAG. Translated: CASSPLQAGE. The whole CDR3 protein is CASSPLQAGELFF.

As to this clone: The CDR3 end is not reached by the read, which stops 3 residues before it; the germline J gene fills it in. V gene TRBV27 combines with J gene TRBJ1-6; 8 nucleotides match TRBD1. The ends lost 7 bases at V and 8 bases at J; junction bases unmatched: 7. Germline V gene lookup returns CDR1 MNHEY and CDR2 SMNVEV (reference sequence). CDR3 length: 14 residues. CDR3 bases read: TGTGCCAGCACACGGACAGGGCGAGATTCACCC. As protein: CASTRTGRDSP. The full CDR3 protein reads CASTRTGRDSPLHF.

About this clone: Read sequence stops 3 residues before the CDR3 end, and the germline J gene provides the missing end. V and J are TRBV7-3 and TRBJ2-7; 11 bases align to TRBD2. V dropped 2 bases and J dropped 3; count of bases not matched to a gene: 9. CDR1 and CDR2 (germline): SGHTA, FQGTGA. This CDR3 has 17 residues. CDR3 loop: CASSLGPSGRLNYEQYF. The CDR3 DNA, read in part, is TGTGCCAGCAGCTTAGGCCCTAGCGGGAGGCTAAACTACGAG.

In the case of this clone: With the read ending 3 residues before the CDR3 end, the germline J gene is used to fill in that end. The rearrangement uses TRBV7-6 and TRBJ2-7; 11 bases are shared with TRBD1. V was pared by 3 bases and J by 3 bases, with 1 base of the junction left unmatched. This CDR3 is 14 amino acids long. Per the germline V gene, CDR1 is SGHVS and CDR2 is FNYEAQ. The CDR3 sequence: CASSLGQGVYEQYF. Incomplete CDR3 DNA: TGTGCCAGCAGCTTGGGACAGGGGGTCTACGAG.

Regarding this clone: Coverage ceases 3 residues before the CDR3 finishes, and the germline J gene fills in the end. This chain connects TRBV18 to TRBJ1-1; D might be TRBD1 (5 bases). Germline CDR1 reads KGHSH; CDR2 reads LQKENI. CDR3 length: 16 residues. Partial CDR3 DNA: TGTGCCAGCTCACCAACCGGCCAGGGAAACTCCTACGAG. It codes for CASSPTGQGNSYE. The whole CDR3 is CASSPTGQGNSYEAFF. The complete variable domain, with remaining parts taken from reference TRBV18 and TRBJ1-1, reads NAGVMQNPRHLVRRRGQEARLRCSPMKGHSHVYWYRQLPEEGLKFMVYLQKENIIDESGMPKERFSAEFPKEGPSILRIQQVVRGDSAAYFCASSPTGQGNSYEAFFGQGTRLTVV.

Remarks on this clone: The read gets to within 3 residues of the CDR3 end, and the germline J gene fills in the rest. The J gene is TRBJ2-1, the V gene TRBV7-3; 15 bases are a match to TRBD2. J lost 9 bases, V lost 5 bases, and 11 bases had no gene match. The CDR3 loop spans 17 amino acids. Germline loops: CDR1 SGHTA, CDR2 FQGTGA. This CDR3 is CASSPRTSGRALVEQFF. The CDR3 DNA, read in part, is TGTGCCAGCAGCCCCCGGACTAGCGGGAGGGCATTGGTTGAG.

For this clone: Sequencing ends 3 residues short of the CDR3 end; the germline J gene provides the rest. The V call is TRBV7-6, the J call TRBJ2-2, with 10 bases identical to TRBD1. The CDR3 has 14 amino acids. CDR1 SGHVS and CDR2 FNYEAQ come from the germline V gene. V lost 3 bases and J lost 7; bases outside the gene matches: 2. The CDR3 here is CASSLGQGFGELFF. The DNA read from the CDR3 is TGTGCCAGCAGCTTGGGACAGGGGTTCGGGGAG.

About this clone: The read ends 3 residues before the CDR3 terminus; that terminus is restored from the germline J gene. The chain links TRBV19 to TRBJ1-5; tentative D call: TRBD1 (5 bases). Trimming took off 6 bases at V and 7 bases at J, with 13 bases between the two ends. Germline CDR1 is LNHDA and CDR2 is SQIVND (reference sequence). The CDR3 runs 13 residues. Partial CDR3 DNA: TGTGCCAGTAGAAGGACAAAGGACCAGCCC. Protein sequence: CASRRTKDQP. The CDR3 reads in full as CASRRTKDQPQHF.

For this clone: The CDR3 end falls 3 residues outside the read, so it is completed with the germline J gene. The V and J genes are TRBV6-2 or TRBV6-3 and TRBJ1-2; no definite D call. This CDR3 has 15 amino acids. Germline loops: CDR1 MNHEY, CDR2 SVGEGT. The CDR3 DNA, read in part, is TGTGCCAGCAACCTACTAGCGGGAGGGTACAATGAC. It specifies CASNLLAGGYND. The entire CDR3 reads CASNLLAGGYNDYTF.

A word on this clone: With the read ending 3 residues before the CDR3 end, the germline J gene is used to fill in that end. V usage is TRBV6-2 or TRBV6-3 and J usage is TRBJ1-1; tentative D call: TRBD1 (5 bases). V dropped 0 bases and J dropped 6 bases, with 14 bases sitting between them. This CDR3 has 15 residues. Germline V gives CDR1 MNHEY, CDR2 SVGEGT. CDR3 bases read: TGTGCCAGCAGTTACTCGACGGCCCGGGGGTCTGAA. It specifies CASSYSTARGSE. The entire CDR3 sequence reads CASSYSTARGSEAFF.

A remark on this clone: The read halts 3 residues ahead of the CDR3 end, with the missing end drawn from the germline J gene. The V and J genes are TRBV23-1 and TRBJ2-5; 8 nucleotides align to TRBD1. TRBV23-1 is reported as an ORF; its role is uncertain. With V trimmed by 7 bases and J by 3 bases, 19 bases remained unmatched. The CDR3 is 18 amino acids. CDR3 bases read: TGCGCCAGCAACACCCCCCAGGGGGCCGGTTATTCGGAAGAGACC. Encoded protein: CASNTPQGAGYSEET. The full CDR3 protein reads CASNTPQGAGYSEETQYF.

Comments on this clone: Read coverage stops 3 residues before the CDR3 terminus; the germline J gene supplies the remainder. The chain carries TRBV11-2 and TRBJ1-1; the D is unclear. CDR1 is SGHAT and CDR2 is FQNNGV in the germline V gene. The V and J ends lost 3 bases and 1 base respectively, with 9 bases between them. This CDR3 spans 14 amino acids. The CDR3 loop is CASSFSRGNTEAFF. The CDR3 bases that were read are TGTGCCAGCAGCTTTTCACGGGGGAACACTGAA. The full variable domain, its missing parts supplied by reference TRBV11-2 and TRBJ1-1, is EAGVAQSPRYKIIEKRQSVAFWCNPISGHATLYWYQQILGQGPKLLIQFQNNGVVDDSQLPKDRFSAERLKGVDSTLKIQPAKLEDSAVYLCASSFSRGNTEAFFGQGTRLTVV.

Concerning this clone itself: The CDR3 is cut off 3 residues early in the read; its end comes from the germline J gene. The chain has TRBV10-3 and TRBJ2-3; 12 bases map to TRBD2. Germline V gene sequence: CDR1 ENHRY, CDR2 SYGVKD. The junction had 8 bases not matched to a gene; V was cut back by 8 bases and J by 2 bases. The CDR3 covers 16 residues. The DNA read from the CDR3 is TGTGCCATCGGGAAACTAGCGGGGGGCCCCACAGATACG. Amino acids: CAIGKLAGGPTDT. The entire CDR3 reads CAIGKLAGGPTDTQYF.

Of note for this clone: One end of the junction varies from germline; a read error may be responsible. This CDR3 is CASNLGGDTQYF. CDR3 bases read: TGTGCCAGCAATTTAGGGGGCGATACG. This sequence joins TRBV27 and TRBJ2-3, with 7 bases fitting TRBD1. The read terminates 3 residues before the CDR3 end, so the remaining end is supplied by the germline J gene. Germline V lookup: CDR1 MNHEY, CDR2 SMNVEV (reference sequence). The CDR3 loop spans 12 amino acids.

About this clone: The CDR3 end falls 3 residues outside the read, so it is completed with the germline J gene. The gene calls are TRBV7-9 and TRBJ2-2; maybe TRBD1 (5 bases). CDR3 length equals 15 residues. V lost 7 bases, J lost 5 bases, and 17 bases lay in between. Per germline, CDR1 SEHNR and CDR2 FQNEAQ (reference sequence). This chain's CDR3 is CASTNAAGSTGELFF. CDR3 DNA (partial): TGTGCCAGCACCAACGCCGCAGGGTCAACCGGGGAG.

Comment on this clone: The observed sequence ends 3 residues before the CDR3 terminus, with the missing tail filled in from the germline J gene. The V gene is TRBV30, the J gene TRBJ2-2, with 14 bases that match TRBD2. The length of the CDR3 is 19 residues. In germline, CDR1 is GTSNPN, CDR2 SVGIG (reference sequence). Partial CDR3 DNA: TGTGCCTGGAGTCTACGGACTAGCGGGGGGCTCTCTGGGGCCAACGTG. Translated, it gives CAWSLRTSGGLSGANV. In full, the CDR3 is CAWSLRTSGGLSGANVLFF.

CDR3 sequence: CASSTAYEQYF. CDR3 bases read: TGTGCCAGTAGTACAGCCTACGAG. This rearrangement joins TRBV19 to TRBJ2-7; D is undetermined. The CDR3 end lies 3 residues beyond the end of the read and is filled in from the germline J gene. Germline V lookup: CDR1 LNHDA, CDR2 SQIVND (reference sequence). The V end lost 4 bases, the J end lost 2 bases, and 3 bases lay between the germline ends. The CDR3 runs to 11 residues.

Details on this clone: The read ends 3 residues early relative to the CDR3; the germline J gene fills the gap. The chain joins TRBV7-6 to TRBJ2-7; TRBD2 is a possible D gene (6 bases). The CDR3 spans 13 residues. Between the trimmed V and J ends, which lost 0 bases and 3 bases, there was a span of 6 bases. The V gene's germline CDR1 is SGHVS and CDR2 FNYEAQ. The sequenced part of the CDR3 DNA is TGTGCCAGCAGCTTAGCGGGGGGCTACGAG. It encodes CASSLAGGYE. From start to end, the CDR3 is CASSLAGGYEQYF.

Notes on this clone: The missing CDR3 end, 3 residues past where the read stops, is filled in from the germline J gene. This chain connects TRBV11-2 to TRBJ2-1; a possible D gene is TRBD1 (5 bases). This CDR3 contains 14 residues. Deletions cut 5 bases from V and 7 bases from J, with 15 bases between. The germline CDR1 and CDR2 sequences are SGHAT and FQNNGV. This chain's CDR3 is CASSRLPKGNEQFF. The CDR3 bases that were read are TGTGCCAGCAGCAGACTCCCCAAGGGGAATGAG.

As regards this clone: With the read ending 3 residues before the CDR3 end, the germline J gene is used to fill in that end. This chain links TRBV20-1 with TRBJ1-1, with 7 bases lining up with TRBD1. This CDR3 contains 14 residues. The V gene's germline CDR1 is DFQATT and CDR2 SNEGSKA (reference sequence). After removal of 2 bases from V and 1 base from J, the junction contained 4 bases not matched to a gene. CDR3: CSARPRTGNTEAFF. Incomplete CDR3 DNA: TGCAGTGCTAGACCTAGGACAGGGAACACTGAA.